These 30 T cell receptor beta chains were all obtained from the same sample, sequenced in a study of T cell responses to AZD1222 COVID-19 vaccine. Libraries were prepared by immunoSEQ multiplex PCR; TCRdb keeps only in-frame clonotypes and omits some of them. The sample records roughly 120,000 clones, about 82% being singletons. Specimen: peripheral blood, collected on day 0 of AZD1222 vaccination. The receptor source for this set is an adult in good health.

The gene calls are TRBV5-4 and TRBJ1-2; no definite D call. V gave up 1 base and J gave up 4 bases, with 14 bases separating them. The CDR3 totals 15 residues. CDR1 SGHNT and CDR2 YYREEE come from the germline V gene (reference sequence). The CDR3 loop reads CASSLNSGPGYGYTF. DNA of the CDR3: TGTGCCAGCAGCTTGAACTCGGGCCCCGGCTATGGCTACACCTTC.

The chain combines TRBV27 with TRBJ2-1, with a weak D call TRBD2 (6 bases). With 11 bases removed from V and 10 bases from J, the gap between germline ends came to 27 bases. CDR3 length equals 15 residues. Germline CDR1 and CDR2: MNHEY and SMNVEV (reference sequence). CDR3: CASLKRRDEHGEQFF. CDR3 DNA: TGTGCCTCCTTGAAGAGGAGGGATGAACATGGGGAGCAGTTCTTC.

This clone was found a few times. The chain carries TRBV9 and TRBJ2-7; no reliable D call. V shed 4 bases and J shed 1 base, with 6 bases lying between them. CDR1 and CDR2 (germline): SGDLS, YYNGEE. This CDR3 has 12 amino acids. This CDR3 reads CASSPPSYEQYF. In DNA form, the CDR3 reads TGTGCCAGCAGCCCTCCTTCCTACGAGCAGTACTTC.

The chain couples TRBV28 to TRBJ1-2, with TRBD1 matching over 8 bases. This CDR3 is built from 15 residues. The germline gives CDR1 MDHEN, CDR2 SYDVKM. V was clipped by 2 bases and J by 8 bases; unmatched bases: 10. CDR3 nucleotide sequence: TGTGCCAGCAGTTTAGGTGGCAGGGGGCTTCGGGGCTACACCTTC. Amino acids: CASSLGGRGLRGYTF.

V and J are TRBV5-1 and TRBJ1-2, with D uncertain. Germline V gene data show CDR1 as SGHRS and CDR2 as YFSETQ. The CDR3 runs 12 residues. V gave up 4 bases and J gave up 7 bases, with 11 bases separating them. The CDR3 region is CASSGEMSGYTF. DNA of the CDR3: TGCGCCAGCAGCGGCGAAATGAGTGGCTACACCTTC.

The chain is built from TRBV11-2 and TRBJ1-2; D gene ambiguous. The germline gives CDR1 SGHAT, CDR2 FQNNGV. Trimming shortened V by 2 bases and J by 4 bases, and 8 bases separated the two germline ends. This CDR3 comprises 13 residues. The CDR3 bases are TGTGCCAGCAGCTTATGGGAGTCCTATGGCTACACCTTC. Amino acid sequence: CASSLWESYGYTF.

This chain joins TRBV7-2 and TRBJ2-3; D not resolved. Between the trimmed V and J ends, which lost 4 bases and 1 base, there was a span of 9 bases. The CDR3 length is 14 residues. Germline values: CDR1 SGHTA, CDR2 FQGNSA. CDR3 nucleotide sequence: TGTGCCAGCAGCTCTGACGGACGCACAGATACGCAGTATTTT. This translates into CASSSDGRTDTQYF.

The gene calls are TRBV3-1 (or the pseudogene TRBV3-2) and TRBJ1-2, with unresolved D. Germline CDR1 reads LGHDT; CDR2 reads YNNKEL (reference sequence). There are 13 residues in the CDR3. Trimming removed 5 bases at V and 6 bases at J, with 13 bases between. The CDR3 region is CASSSAREDGYTF. For the CDR3, the DNA is TGTGCCAGCAGCTCCGCGAGGGAAGATGGCTACACCTTC.

The J gene is TRBJ2-7, the V gene TRBV28; D might be TRBD1 or TRBD2, each matching 5 bases. CDR1 and CDR2 (germline): MDHEN, SYDVKM. The CDR3 length is 13 residues. Trimming took off 4 bases at V and 3 bases at J, with 10 bases between the two ends. The CDR3 DNA is TGTGCCAGCAGTTGGGACGGGGACTACGAGCAGTACTTC. Translated, it gives CASSWDGDYEQYF. Using reference TRBV28 and TRBJ2-7 for the parts outside the CDR3, the full variable domain is DVKVTQSSRYLVKRTGEKVFLECVQDMDHENMFWYRQDPGLGLRLIYFSYDVKMKEKGDIPEGYSVSREKKERFSLILESASTNQTSMYLCASSWDGDYEQYFGPGTRLTVT.

This clone was found a few times. This sequence joins TRBV4-1 and TRBJ2-7, with 8 bases aligning to TRBD2. Germline V lookup: CDR1 MGHRA, CDR2 YSYEKL. J gave up 3 bases and V 2 bases, and 9 bases lay outside the gene matches. This CDR3 contains 16 residues. The DNA of the CDR3 is TGCGCCAGCAGCCAATACATCATTAGCGGGATCTACGAGCAGTACTTC. This encodes CASSQYIISGIYEQYF.

This rearrangement joins TRBV28 to TRBJ1-2, with D hard to call. Germline V gene sequence: CDR1 MDHEN, CDR2 SYDVKM. The ends were cut back, 4 bases at V and 4 bases at J, with 7 bases in the middle. The CDR3 totals 12 residues. CDR3 coding DNA: TGTGCCAGCAGTTCGACGGTCTATGGCTACACCTTC. It is translated as CASSSTVYGYTF.

With regard to this clone: The sample carries other DNA sequences with the same CDR3. The rearrangement links TRBV29-1 to TRBJ1-2; possible D gene TRBD1, 5 bases. This CDR3 is 12 amino acids long. The V gene's germline CDR1 is SQVTM and CDR2 ANQGSEA. The V end was cut by 6 bases, the J end by 2 bases, with 10 bases between. The CDR3 reads CSVPGGNYGYTF. The CDR3 DNA is TGCAGCGTCCCCGGGGGGAACTATGGCTACACCTTC.

The chain carries TRBV6-6 and TRBJ2-3; 8 positions agree with TRBD1. The CDR3 is 16 amino acids. Germline CDR1 and CDR2: MNHNY and SVGAGI (reference sequence). J gave up 3 bases and V 0 bases, and 5 bases lay outside the gene matches. CDR3 nucleotides: TGTGCCAGCAGTTACTCCGGACAGGGTGGTACAGATACGCAGTATTTT. Its protein product is CASSYSGQGGTDTQYF.

This chain links TRBV7-9 with TRBJ2-7; unclear D gene. Trimming stripped 4 bases from V and 5 bases from J, with 9 bases between. Germline assignment: CDR1 SEHNR and CDR2 FQNEAQ (reference sequence). The CDR3 sequence is 12 residues long. CDR3 nucleotides: TGTGCCAGCAGCTCTCAACCAGACGAGCAGTACTTC. Protein product: CASSSQPDEQYF. The full variable domain, rest sourced from reference TRBV7-9 and TRBJ2-7, is DTGVSQNPRHKITKRGQNVTFRCDPISEHNRLYWYRQTLGQGPEFLTYFQNEAQLEKSRLLSDRFSAERPKGSFSTLEIQRTEQGDSAMYLCASSSQPDEQYFGPGTRLTVT.

This clone was found a few times. This sequence joins TRBV24-1 and TRBJ2-3; the D gene is possibly TRBD1 (6 bases). V lost 3 bases, J lost 3 bases, and 21 bases lay in between. The CDR3 is made up of 18 amino acids. CDR1 and CDR2 (germline): KGHDR, SFDVKD. The CDR3 sequence: CATSDLEGQGFGTDTQYF. The CDR3 DNA is TGTGCCACCAGTGATCTTGAGGGGCAGGGGTTTGGTACAGATACGCAGTATTTT.

J is TRBJ2-6 and V is TRBV19, with D tentatively TRBD2 (6 bases). The CDR3 runs to 15 residues. V lost 5 bases, J lost 2 bases, and 10 bases lay in between. CDR1 is LNHDA, CDR2 SQIVND, per germline (reference sequence). Written as DNA, the CDR3 is TGTGCCAGTAGTGTTAGGGAGGCTGGGGCCAACGTCCTGACTTTC. Translation gives CASSVREAGANVLTF.

The chain recombines TRBV7-9 with TRBJ1-3, with D unclear. Looked up from germline, CDR1 is SEHNR and CDR2 is FQNEAQ (reference sequence). The CDR3 runs to 14 residues. The ends were cut back, 11 bases at V and 8 bases at J, with 22 bases in the middle. In DNA, the CDR3 is TGTGCCGGAGATAAGACGTCCCAGCGAGACACCATATATTTT. It yields the protein CAGDKTSQRDTIYF. The whole variable domain, filled in from reference TRBV7-9 and TRBJ1-3, reads DTGVSQNPRHKITKRGQNVTFRCDPISEHNRLYWYRQTLGQGPEFLTYFQNEAQLEKSRLLSDRFSAERPKGSFSTLEIQRTEQGDSAMYLCAGDKTSQRDTIYFGEGSWLTVV.

The chain employs TRBV7-6 and TRBJ2-7; TRBD1 agrees at 7 bases. This CDR3 has 15 residues. The V gene's germline CDR1 is SGHVS and CDR2 FNYEAQ. Unmatched junction bases numbered 8, after V lost 1 base and J lost 5 bases. CDR3 coding DNA: TGTGCCAGCAGCTTAGGATCGACAGGGTTCCACGAGCAGTACTTC. Amino acid sequence: CASSLGSTGFHEQYF.

The chain has TRBV19 and TRBJ2-2, with unresolved D. The ends were cut back, 4 bases at V and 6 bases at J, with 9 bases in the middle. Germline V gene data show CDR1 as LNHDA and CDR2 as SQIVND (reference sequence). CDR3 length equals 13 residues. The DNA for the CDR3 is TGTGCCAGTAGTACAATTATGGCCGGGGAGCTGTTTTTT. Residues: CASSTIMAGELFF.

This clone has a single count. The genes are TRBV6-2 or TRBV6-3 and TRBJ1-1, with D maybe TRBD1 (5 bases). The CDR3 covers 14 residues. Per the germline V gene, CDR1 is MNHEY and CDR2 is SVGEGT. The germline V and J ends were trimmed by 0 bases and 4 bases, with 9 bases remaining between them. The DNA for the CDR3 is TGTGCCAGCAGTTACTCGGGGGGGAGCACTGAAGCTTTCTTT. This translates into CASSYSGGSTEAFF.

The rearrangement links TRBV30 to TRBJ2-7, with 8 bases fitting TRBD1. The CDR3 extends over 13 amino acids. J gave up 0 bases and V 8 bases, and 6 bases lay outside the gene matches. Germline CDR1 is GTSNPN and CDR2 is SVGIG (reference sequence). The CDR3 sequence: CAGNRGSSYEQYF. The CDR3 DNA is TGTGCCGGTAACAGGGGGAGCTCCTACGAGCAGTACTTC.

The chain combines TRBV12-3 or TRBV12-4 with TRBJ1-1, with unresolved D. Deletions cut 4 bases from V and 8 bases from J, with 8 bases between. The CDR3 has 11 residues. The CDR3 loop reads CASSSGREAFF. The CDR3 DNA reads TGTGCCAGCAGTTCTGGGAGAGAAGCTTTCTTT.

J is TRBJ1-6 and V is TRBV25-1; D remains ambiguous. The V gene's germline CDR1 is MGHDK and CDR2 SYGVNS. V lost 2 bases, J lost 9 bases, and 11 bases lay in between. The CDR3 covers 14 residues. The CDR3 sequence: CASSELGIFSPLHF. The CDR3 nucleotides read TGTGCCAGCAGTGAACTGGGTATTTTTTCACCCCTCCACTTT.

This chain joins TRBV29-1 and TRBJ2-2; 8 bases line up with TRBD1. The CDR3 has 13 amino acids. The V segment lost 7 bases and the J segment 1 base; nucleotides outside the gene matches: 2. Germline values: CDR1 SQVTM, CDR2 ANQGSEA. The CDR3 here is CSATGENTGELFF. CDR3 sequence (DNA): TGCAGCGCGACAGGGGAGAACACCGGGGAGCTGTTTTTT.

DNA of the CDR3: TGCAGCGTGGTCTTTTTAGGGACAGGGAATCAGCCCCAGCATTTT. It yields the protein CSVVFLGTGNQPQHF. V and J are TRBV29-1 and TRBJ1-5; 9 positions match TRBD1. Germline CDR1 is SQVTM and CDR2 is ANQGSEA. Trimming at V came to 6 bases and at J to 4 bases, leaving 10 bases not matched to a gene. The CDR3 covers 15 residues.

V and J are TRBV5-6 and TRBJ1-4, with D perhaps TRBD1 (5 bases). Germline V gene sequence: CDR1 SGHDT, CDR2 YYEEEE. The germline V and J ends were trimmed by 4 bases and 5 bases, with 18 bases remaining between them. CDR3 length equals 16 residues. CDR3 sequence: CASSVNSGPRNEKLFF. Written as DNA, the CDR3 is TGTGCCAGCAGCGTAAACTCGGGACCAAGGAATGAAAAACTGTTTTTT. Full variable domain (remainder filled in from reference TRBV5-6 and TRBJ1-4): DAGVTQSPTHLIKTRGQQVTLRCSPKSGHDTVSWYQQALGQGPQFIFQYYEEEERQRGNFPDRFSGHQFPNYSSELNVNALLLGDSALYLCASSVNSGPRNEKLFFGSGTQLSVL.

V usage is TRBV16 and J usage is TRBJ1-6, with no clear D. Between the trimmed V and J ends, which lost 1 base and 8 bases, there was a span of 12 bases. This CDR3 region has 15 residues. Per germline, CDR1 KGHSY and CDR2 FQNENV. The CDR3 nucleotides read TGTGCCAGCAGCCAATATTTCCTTGGCGATTCACCCCTCCACTTT. It specifies CASSQYFLGDSPLHF. Full variable domain (rest looked up from reference TRBV16 and TRBJ1-6): GEEVAQTPKHLVRGEGQKAKLYCAPIKGHSYVFWYQQVLKNEFKFLISFQNENVFDETGMPKERFSAKCLPNSPCSLEIQATKLEDSAVYFCASSQYFLGDSPLHFGNGTRLTVT.

In DNA, the CDR3 is TGTGCCAGCAGCTTCCCCTCGGACAGGGCTAACCCCTACGAGCAGTACTTC. This sequence encodes CASSFPSDRANPYEQYF. The rearrangement uses TRBV7-9 and TRBJ2-7; TRBD1 matches 8 bases. Germline CDR1 is SEHNR and CDR2 is FQNEAQ (reference sequence). The V and J ends lost 3 bases and 2 bases, in that order; junction bases with no gene match: 12. CDR3 length: 17 amino acids. Full variable domain (outside the CDR3, taken from reference TRBV7-9 and TRBJ2-7): DTGVSQNPRHKITKRGQNVTFRCDPISEHNRLYWYRQTLGQGPEFLTYFQNEAQLEKSRLLSDRFSAERPKGSFSTLEIQRTEQGDSAMYLCASSFPSDRANPYEQYFGPGTRLTVT.

The chain employs TRBV11-2 and TRBJ2-2, with D hard to call. The CDR3 has 13 amino acids. V gave up 3 bases and J gave up 3 bases, with 5 bases separating them. Germline-derived CDR1 and CDR2 are SGHAT and FQNNGV. The CDR3 sequence: CASSFEYTGELFF. The CDR3 bases are TGTGCCAGCAGCTTCGAGTACACCGGGGAGCTGTTTTTT.

This clone was seen ten or more times. The CDR3 region has the DNA TGTGCCAGCAGTGAGGGGACAGGGGTCACAGATACGCAGTATTTT. This gives the protein CASSEGTGVTDTQYF. The chain is built from TRBV2 and TRBJ2-3; 10 bases are a match to TRBD1. J was trimmed by 2 bases and V by 3 bases; bases with no gene match: 2. In germline, CDR1 is SNHLY, CDR2 FYNNEI. The CDR3 covers 15 residues.